What follows are 16 T cell receptor beta chains derived from one specimen sequenced in a study of shared clonotypes between healthy human individuals. Sequenced by immunoSEQ multiplex PCR; TCRdb stores in-frame clones only, minus some. The sample has millions of clones, roughly 96% seen once. Material for sequencing was naive CD4+ T cells sorted from blood. Subset denoted: CD45RA+ positively selected. All receptors derive from a man aged 18 to 29 in good health.

This clone was detected only once. The chain recombines TRBV9 with TRBJ1-1, with a weak D call TRBD1 (6 bases). The CDR3 covers 15 residues. The V end was cut by 3 bases, the J end by 5 bases, with 17 bases between. Germline CDR1 reads SGDLS; CDR2 reads YYNGEE. For the CDR3, the DNA is TGTGCCAGCAGCGATAGCCCGAGGGGGAGAACTGAAGCTTTCTTT. Translating gives CASSDSPRGRTEAFF.

The rearrangement uses TRBV28 and TRBJ2-5; D unclear. The CDR3 length is 13 residues. In germline, CDR1 is MDHEN, CDR2 SYDVKM. The V and J ends lost 0 bases and 2 bases respectively, with 4 bases between them. Here the CDR3 DNA reads TGTGCCAGCAGTTTATGGAAGCAAGAGACCCAGTACTTC. Amino acid sequence: CASSLWKQETQYF.

This chain uses TRBV13 with TRBJ2-7; TRBD2 is a possible D gene (6 bases). Between the trimmed V and J ends, which lost 5 bases and 3 bases, there was a span of 14 bases. Germline V gene sequence: CDR1 PRHDT, CDR2 FYEKMQ (reference sequence). The CDR3 runs to 14 residues. The DNA for the CDR3 is TGTGCCAGCAGCGTCGGACTAATACTCTACGAGCAGTACTTC. Encoded protein: CASSVGLILYEQYF.

V is TRBV10-1 and J is TRBJ1-3, with a weak D call TRBD1 (6 bases). Trimming cost V 5 bases and J 9 bases, with 20 bases left between them. There are 15 residues in the CDR3. Germline assignment: CDR1 WNHNN and CDR2 SYGVQD (reference sequence). The CDR3 nucleotides are TGCGCCAGCAGTCCCGGGACATTAGACGGTGGCACCATATATTTT. The encoded protein is CASSPGTLDGGTIYF.

This chain connects TRBV19 to TRBJ1-2; possibly TRBD1 for D (5 bases). V was pared by 5 bases and J by 8 bases, with 24 bases between. Germline loops: CDR1 LNHDA, CDR2 SQIVND (reference sequence). The CDR3 loop spans 16 amino acids. CDR3 sequence reads: CASSVLQAAKPGGYTF. For the CDR3, the DNA is TGTGCCAGTAGTGTACTACAGGCTGCCAAGCCCGGAGGCTACACCTTC. Full variable domain (missing parts from reference TRBV19 and TRBJ1-2): DGGITQSPKYLFRKEGQNVTLSCEQNLNHDAMYWYRQDPGQGLRLIYYSQIVNDFQKGDIAEGYSVSREKKESFPLTVTSAQKNPTAFYLCASSVLQAAKPGGYTFGSGTRLTVV.

The J gene is TRBJ2-7, the V gene TRBV4-1, with TRBD2 identical over 10 bases. The CDR3 runs 16 residues. CDR1 is MGHRA, CDR2 YSYEKL, per germline. V was pared by 3 bases and J by 1 base, with 6 bases of the junction left unmatched. The CDR3 region is CASSHIAGGESYEQYF. For the CDR3, the DNA is TGCGCCAGCAGCCATATAGCGGGGGGTGAGTCCTACGAGCAGTACTTC.

This rearrangement joins TRBV11-3 to TRBJ2-1; unclear D gene. V dropped 0 bases and J dropped 10 bases, with 10 bases sitting between them. The germline V gene has CDR1 SGHNT and CDR2 YENEEA. This CDR3 region has 13 residues. The CDR3 spells CASSLDSFSEQFF. CDR3 coding DNA: TGTGCCAGCAGCTTAGATTCTTTCTCGGAGCAGTTCTTC.

V is TRBV7-9 and J is TRBJ2-7; D gene uncertain. The germline CDR1 and CDR2 sequences are SEHNR and FQNEAQ (reference sequence). The CDR3 is made up of 14 amino acids. Trimming cost V 0 bases and J 2 bases, with 8 bases left between them. CDR3 loop: CASSLANSPYEQYF. CDR3 in DNA: TGTGCCAGCAGCTTAGCGAATTCACCCTACGAGCAGTACTTC.

This clone appeared a single time. This chain joins TRBV19 and TRBJ1-6; no clear D gene. The CDR3 is made up of 15 amino acids. The germline V and J ends were trimmed by 7 bases and 4 bases, with 14 bases remaining between them. The germline V gene has CDR1 LNHDA and CDR2 SQIVND (reference sequence). The CDR3 nucleotides read TGTGCCAGTAAAAATCGGGCAGCTTATAATTCACCCCTCCACTTT. It translates to CASKNRAAYNSPLHF.

The chain combines TRBV29-1 with TRBJ2-1; D remains ambiguous. Between the trimmed V and J ends, which lost 7 bases and 4 bases, there was a span of 17 bases. The CDR3 loop spans 14 amino acids. Germline-derived CDR1 and CDR2 are SQVTM and ANQGSEA. The CDR3 DNA reads TGCAGCGCCCTTGATCGCCCAGCTTACAATGAGCAGTTCTTC. Protein: CSALDRPAYNEQFF.

The chain recombines TRBV5-6 with TRBJ2-1; D gene uncertain. Germline lookup yields CDR1 SGHDT and CDR2 YYEEEE. V shed 0 bases and J shed 5 bases, with 12 bases lying between them. The length of the CDR3 is 15 residues. In nucleotides, the CDR3 is TGTGCCAGCAGCTTGGTTCTGACACACCACAATGAGCAGTTCTTC. It is translated as CASSLVLTHHNEQFF.

This clone was picked up a small number of times. J is TRBJ1-5 and V is TRBV6-5, with a possible D match to TRBD1 (6 bases). The CDR3 is made up of 14 amino acids. Trimming left V 5 bases short and J 6 bases short, with 14 bases between. CDR1 is MNHEY, CDR2 SVGAGI, per germline. CDR3 amino acids: CASSEKTGRQPQHF. DNA of the CDR3: TGTGCCAGCAGTGAGAAAACAGGGCGTCAGCCCCAGCATTTT.

The chain has TRBV10-3 and TRBJ2-2; 11 bases fit TRBD2. The V and J ends lost 6 bases and 6 bases, in that order; junction bases with no gene match: 6. CDR1 is ENHRY and CDR2 is SYGVKD in the germline V gene. The CDR3 covers 15 residues. The CDR3 spells CAIRPGLAEPGELFF. The CDR3, as DNA: TGTGCCATCAGGCCGGGACTAGCGGAGCCCGGGGAGCTGTTTTTT.

This clone was seen once. V usage is TRBV6-1 and J usage is TRBJ1-5; D unclear. There are 13 residues in the CDR3. V was pared by 6 bases and J by 5 bases, with 11 bases between. In germline, CDR1 is MNHNS, CDR2 SASEGT. The CDR3 protein is CASSYGPDQPQHF. The CDR3 DNA sequence: TGTGCCAGCAGCTACGGACCGGATCAGCCCCAGCATTTT.

The chain uses TRBV2 and TRBJ2-1; 10 bases are a match to TRBD1. Trimming at V came to 6 bases and at J to 7 bases, leaving 6 bases not matched to a gene. There are 14 residues in the CDR3. The germline V gene encodes CDR1 SNHLY and CDR2 FYNNEI. The chain's CDR3 is CASSRDRGMNEQFF. The CDR3 DNA reads as TGTGCCAGCAGCCGGGACAGGGGAATGAATGAGCAGTTCTTC. Full variable domain (remainder filled in from reference TRBV2 and TRBJ2-1): EPEVTQTPSHQVTQMGQEVILRCVPISNHLYFYWYRQILGQKVEFLVSFYNNEISEKSEIFDDQFSVERPDGSNFTLKIRSTKLEDSAMYFCASSRDRGMNEQFFGPGTRLTVL.

The chain recombines TRBV2 with TRBJ2-7, with D maybe TRBD2 (6 bases). Germline V lookup: CDR1 SNHLY, CDR2 FYNNEI. The CDR3 runs 12 residues. Trimming shortened V by 10 bases and J by 0 bases, and 10 bases separated the two germline ends. The CDR3 loop reads CAIRDFSYEQYF. The CDR3 DNA reads TGTGCCATCCGGGACTTCTCCTACGAGCAGTACTTC.